The present T cell receptor beta chain was sequenced within a study of T cell responses to AZD1222 COVID-19 vaccine. Study-wide points: Spike-specific TCR depth and breadth grew after two AZD1222 doses. The study found vaccine-associated CD4 TCRs spanning spike, dominant at 160-218 and 743-854. The sample set comprised mostly white British donors with more females, and clonal diversity was possibly underestimated. None of the repertoires were sampled until the peak T cell response had passed.

As for this clone: The antigen remains undetermined.

This CDR3 has 12 amino acids. CDR1 is WSHSY and CDR2 is SAAADI in the germline V gene. V was trimmed by 9 bases and J by 0 bases, leaving 6 bases between them. The assay was immunoSEQ multiplex PCR, and TCRdb's table has in-frame clones only and misses some. The sample contains some 24,000 clones, about 86% of which appear only once. This rearrangement joins TRBV10-2 to TRBJ2-1; D remains unclear. This sequence was found in an adult who received the AZD1222 COVID-19 vaccine. This specimen was peripheral blood, taken 28 days after the second AZD1222 dose. The CDR3 sequence is CASCSSYNEQFF. CDR3 DNA sequence: TGCGCCAGTTGTAGCTCCTACAATGAGCAGTTCTTC.